A selection of T cell receptor beta chains follows, all from one sample in a study of metastatic and nonmetastatic thyroid tumors. TCRdb re-clonotyped the PCR reads through MiXCR. Among approximately 8,000 clones listed, more than 25% were seen once. The sequencing input was tumor tissue. The receptor source for this set is a male donor with papillary thyroid cancer or a benign thyroid nodule (not recorded which). Some clones in this sample may be carry-over from other donors' samples. CDR3s include the opening cysteine and the closing phenylalanine or tryptophan.

TRBV4-1	CASSGTGDVGQVVYNEQFF
TRBV10-3	CAIRTASETDTQYF
TRBV19	CASSMGRYNEQFF
TRBV12-3/TRBV12-4	CASTRPGQGITEAFF
TRBV2	CASRKNQESNQPQHF
TRBV20-1	CSARFDNGFQPQHF
TRBV11-2	CASSAVRTWNTGELFF
TRBV6-6	CASSDSTSSDTQYF
TRBV7-8	CASSDIQGNTGELFF
TRBV20-1	CSATNTGHTEAFF
TRBV12-3/TRBV12-4	CASSFRTVGRGYEQYF
TRBV5-1	CASSSAWATDTQYF
TRBV19	CASSIGQVYGYTF
TRBV28	CASSSPSGKANTEAFF
TRBV6-1	CASTIQGSGNTIYF
TRBV2	CASSEGTVDYGYTF
TRBV7-9	CASSEGLAGEVETQYF
TRBV6-1	CASRHIEWQFF
TRBV12-3/TRBV12-4	CASRPTGDNTEAFF
TRBV7-2	CASSLAVLAGVFF
TRBV19	CASSGRSSGNTIYF
TRBV12-3/TRBV12-4	CASSSRVRNEETQYF
TRBV5-5	CASSLRGDALGYTF
TRBV15	CATSRGRDDYGYTF
TRBV19	CASSPTQGNEQFF
TRBV10-3	CAISGGQGEDIQYF
TRBV27	CASSLSRGLLNEQFF
TRBV19	CASSRHSANYGYTF
TRBV9	CASSLVGETGELFF
TRBV6-1	CASGGTVNTEAFF
TRBV30	CAWTATGGSDTQYF
TRBV5-1	CASSLGQGYGDTQYF
TRBV27	CATKSSGGGGEQYF
TRBV6-2/TRBV6-3	CASSLTTSTDTQYF
TRBV19	CASSSSARGASSYEQYF
TRBV19	CASSISSRGLYEQYF
TRBV24-1	CATSDRVGSGELFF
TRBV6-1	CASSEATGLSNSPLHF
TRBV20-1	CRWDSYGYTF
TRBV7-3	CASGNGNGEQYF
TRBV28	CASSPRLAGEEQYF
TRBV28	CASKVGSDWINSPLHF
TRBV10-1	CASSEGPGSGGMRGKTAFF
TRBV5-1	CASSLDRVYNSPLHF